This T cell receptor (beta chain) was recorded in a study of blood T cell repertoires in COVID-19. The wider study: The origin of the acute and convalescent COVID-19 samples was the United States, Italy and Spain. In each case, the material was cDNA or gDNA derived from T cells, B-cell-depleted T cells, or PBMCs.

In the authors' workflow: Amplification of reference gene primers provided the estimated nucleated cell counts. Some clones are missing from TCRdb's copy, which holds only in-frame ones; the method was immunoSEQ multiplex PCR. V and J calls plus clone size are reproduced from that table; the DNA served to infer D and trimming. Of over 250,000 clones in the sample, around 90% were seen once. The V gene lost 5 bases and the J gene lost 2 bases, with 19 bases spanning the gap. The CDR3 contains 16 residues. CDR1 is KGHSH, CDR2 LQKENI, per germline. The sequencing sample was made of peripheral blood. The TCR was taken from a man aged 45-65 years with acute or convalescent COVID-19. The rearrangement joins TRBV18 to TRBJ2-7; D gene uncertain. The CDR3 region has the DNA TGTGCCAGCTCATTTACTTCTCCTGTCGTCGCCTACGAGCAGTACTTC. This encodes CASSFTSPVVAYEQYF.